The sequence of this TCR beta chain was determined in a study of CD8+CD57+ T cells in acquired aplastic anemia. Study-wide findings and caveats: In common between the patients and the controls were around 29 CD8+ CDR3 sequences.

Profiling of TCR beta VDJ combinations and CDR3 sequences used genomic DNA as template. TCRdb used MiXCR to reprocess the reads, holding one entry per CDR3 protein. This table has more than 250,000 distinct CDR3 sequences, 82% appearing once. The sequenced patients had an expansion of CD8+CD57+ cells seen by flow cytometry. Severe acquired aplastic anemia was present in all patients. CDR1 is SGDLS and CDR2 is YYNGEE in the germline V gene. This CDR3 region has 14 residues. With respect to this clonotype: Its target is not known. At one boundary the junction diverges from the germline segment, which might be a read error.

The J gene is TRBJ2-3, the V gene TRBV9, with D possibly TRBD2 on 5 matching bases. The source material was sorted CD4+, CD8+, or CD8+CD57+ T cells (not recorded which) from PBMCs. This clonotype was sampled from a human donor with aplastic anemia. CDR3 amino acids: CASRGAGGPDTYDF. In nucleotides, the CDR3 is TGTGCCAGCAGAGGAGCTGGAGGTCCTGATACCTACGATTTT. The full variable domain, in which reference TRBV9 and TRBJ2-3 provide the parts outside the CDR3, is DSGVTQTPKHLITATGQRVTLRCSPRSGDLSVYWYQQSLDQGLQFLIQYYNGEERAKGNILERFSAQQFPDLHSELNLSSLELGDSALYFCASRGAGGPDTYDFGPGTRLTVL.